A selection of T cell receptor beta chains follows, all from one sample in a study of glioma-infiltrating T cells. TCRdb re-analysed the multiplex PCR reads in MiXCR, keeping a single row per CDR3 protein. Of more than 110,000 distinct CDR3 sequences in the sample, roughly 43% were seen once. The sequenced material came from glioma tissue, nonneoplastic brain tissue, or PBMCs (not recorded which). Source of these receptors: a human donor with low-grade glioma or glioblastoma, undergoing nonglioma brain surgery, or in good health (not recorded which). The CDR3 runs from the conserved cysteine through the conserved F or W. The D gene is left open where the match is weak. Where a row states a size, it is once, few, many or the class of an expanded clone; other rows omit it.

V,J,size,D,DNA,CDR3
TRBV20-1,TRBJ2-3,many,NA,TGCAGTGCCCAGTCGGACGGCAATACGCAGTATTTT,CSAQSDGNTQYF
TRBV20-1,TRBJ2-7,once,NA,TGCAGTGCTAGCAAACAGGGCCCAAGAGGAGACAAGCAGTACTTC,CSASKQGPRGDKQYF
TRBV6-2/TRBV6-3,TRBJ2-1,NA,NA,TGTGCCAGCAGTTACTCGAGGCTAGCTTACAATGAGCAGTTCTTC,CASSYSRLAYNEQFF
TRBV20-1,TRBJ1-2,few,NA,TGCAGTGCTTGGGAGAATGGCTACACCTTC,CSAWENGYTF
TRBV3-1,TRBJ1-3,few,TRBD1,TGTGCCAGCAGCCTGGACAGGGAACCTGGAAACACCATATATTTT,CASSLDREPGNTIYF
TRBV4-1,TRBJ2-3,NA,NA,TGCGCCAGCAGCCACGACAGCACAGATACGCAGTATTTT,CASSHDSTDTQYF
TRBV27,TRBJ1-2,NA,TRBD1,TGTGCCAGCGGGACCGGGACAGGGGCTGGTGGCTACACCTTC,CASGTGTGAGGYTF
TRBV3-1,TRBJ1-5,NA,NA,TGTGCCAGCAGCCGTCAGGTGGACAGTTTAGGGGGTTACAATCAGCCCCAGCATTTT,CASSRQVDSLGGYNQPQHF
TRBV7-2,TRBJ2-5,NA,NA,TGTGCCAGCAGCTCCGGGCCCTTCCGGGAGACCCAGTACTTC,CASSSGPFRETQYF
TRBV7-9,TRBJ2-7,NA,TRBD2,TGTGCCAGCAGCTTAACGCTAGCGGGAGTCGGGCAGTACTTC,CASSLTLAGVGQYF
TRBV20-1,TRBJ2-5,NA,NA,TGCAGTGCTCCCATGTGGGTAGGAGAGACCCAGTACTTC,CSAPMWVGETQYF
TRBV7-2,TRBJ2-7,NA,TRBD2,TGTGCCAGCAGCCCTAGCGGGAGGGTGAACGAGCAGTACTTC,CASSPSGRVNEQYF
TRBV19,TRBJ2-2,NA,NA,TGTGCCAGTAGTATTCCGGGACACAACACCGGGGAGCTGTTTTTT,CASSIPGHNTGELFF
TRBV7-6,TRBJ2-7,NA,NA,TGTGCCAGCAAAACCCCCGTTGACAGGGGCCAAAGGGGGGGGTACGAGCAGTACTTC,CASKTPVDRGQRGGYEQYF
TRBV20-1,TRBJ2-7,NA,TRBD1,TGCAGTGCTAGCACAGGGGGGTCGACCTACGAGCAGTACTTC,CSASTGGSTYEQYF
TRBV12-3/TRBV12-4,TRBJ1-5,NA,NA,TGTGCCAGCAGAACTGGGGCGGACAATCAGCCCCAGCATTTT,CASRTGADNQPQHF
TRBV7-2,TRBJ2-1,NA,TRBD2,TGTGCCAGCAGCTTAGTGCCTTCGGGGATACTAGCGGGGCCAAGGCCCAATGAGCAGTTCTTC,CASSLVPSGILAGPRPNEQFF
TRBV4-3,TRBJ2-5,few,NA,TGCGCCAGCAGCCCCGGACAGCCGAGGGAGACCCAGTACTTC,CASSPGQPRETQYF
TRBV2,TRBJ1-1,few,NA,TGTGCCAGCAGCGAAGAGTTCTCTTCGCCTGAAGCTTTCTTT,CASSEEFSSPEAFF
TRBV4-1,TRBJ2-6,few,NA,TGCGCCAGCAGCCAAGAGCGGGCGATCGGGGCCAACGTCCTGACTTTC,CASSQERAIGANVLTF
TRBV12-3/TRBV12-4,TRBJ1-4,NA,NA,TGTGCCAGCAGTTTAGAAGCGTCAACTAATGAAAAACTGTTTTTT,CASSLEASTNEKLFF
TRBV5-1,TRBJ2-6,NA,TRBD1,TGCGCCAGCAGCTTGTACGGGACAGGGGTATCTGGGGCCAACGTCCTGACTTTC,CASSLYGTGVSGANVLTF
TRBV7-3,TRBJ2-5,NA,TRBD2,TGTGCCAGCAGCTCCAGCGGGGGAGCGCCCCAAGAGACCCAGTACTTC,CASSSSGGAPQETQYF
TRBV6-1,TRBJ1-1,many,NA,TGTGCCAGCAGTCCCCGGACCATGAACACTGAAGCTTTCTTT,CASSPRTMNTEAFF
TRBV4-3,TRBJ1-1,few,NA,TGCGCCAGCAGCCAAGAATCTTGGGGGTTTGCTTTCTTT,CASSQESWGFAFF
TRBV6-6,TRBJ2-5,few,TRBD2,TGTGCCAGCAGTTACTCTACGCGGGAGTCGGAGACCCAGTACTTC,CASSYSTRESETQYF
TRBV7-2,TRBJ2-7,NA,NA,TGTGCCAGCAGCTCTTACGGGGGCGAGCAGTACTTC,CASSSYGGEQYF
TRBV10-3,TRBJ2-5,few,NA,TGTGCCATCAGGGGCAGCCAAGAGACCCAGTACTTC,CAIRGSQETQYF
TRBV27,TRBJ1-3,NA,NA,TGTGCCAGCAGTTTATACATCGGAAACACCATATATTTT,CASSLYIGNTIYF
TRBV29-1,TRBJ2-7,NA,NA,TGCAGCGTTGACGGCACCGTTGGCGAGCAGTACTTC,CSVDGTVGEQYF
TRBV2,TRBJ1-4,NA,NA,TGTGCCAGCAGTGAAACATCAACTAATGAAAAACTGTTTTTT,CASSETSTNEKLFF
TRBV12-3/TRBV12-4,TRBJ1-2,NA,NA,TGTGCCAGCAGGATGGGGGCTGGCTACACCTTC,CASRMGAGYTF
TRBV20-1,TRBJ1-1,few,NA,TGCAGTGCTACGGGACTGACATCTCGGTCGAACACTGAAGCTTTCTTT,CSATGLTSRSNTEAFF